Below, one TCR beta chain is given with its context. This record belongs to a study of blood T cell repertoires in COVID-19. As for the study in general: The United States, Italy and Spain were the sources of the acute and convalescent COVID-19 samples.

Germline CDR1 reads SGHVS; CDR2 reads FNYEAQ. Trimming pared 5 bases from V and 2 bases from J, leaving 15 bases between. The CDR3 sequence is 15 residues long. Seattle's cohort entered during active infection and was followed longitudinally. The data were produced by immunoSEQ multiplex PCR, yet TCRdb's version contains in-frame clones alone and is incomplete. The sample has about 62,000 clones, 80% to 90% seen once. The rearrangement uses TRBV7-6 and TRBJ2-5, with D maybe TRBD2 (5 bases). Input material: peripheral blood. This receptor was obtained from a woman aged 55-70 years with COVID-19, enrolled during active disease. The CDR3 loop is CASSPGLLGQETQYF. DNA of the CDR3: TGTGCCAGCAGCCCCGGACTTTTAGGGCAAGAGACCCAGTACTTC.